Shown below are 4 T cell receptor beta chains from a single sample sequenced in a study of blood T cell repertoires in COVID-19. The method was immunoSEQ multiplex PCR; TCRdb's version includes in-frame clones alone and lacks a portion of them. The sample carries 250,000 to 350,000 clones, about 87% recorded once. Material for sequencing was peripheral blood. The source of these receptors is a woman between 50 and 59 years old with COVID-19, enrolled during active disease.

The gene calls are TRBV7-2 and TRBJ2-3, with 10 bases lining up with TRBD1. Germline CDR1 reads SGHTA; CDR2 reads FQGNSA. This CDR3 region has 14 residues. V shed 5 bases and J 5 bases; nucleotides not matched to a gene: 4. The CDR3 DNA sequence: TGTGCCAGCAGCCCCGGGACAGGGGTAGATACGCAGTATTTT. Translated, it gives CASSPGTGVDTQYF.

The V gene is TRBV11-2, the J gene TRBJ1-5; 7 nucleotides match TRBD1. The CDR3 loop spans 17 amino acids. Germline V lookup: CDR1 SGHAT, CDR2 FQNNGV. The V and J ends lost 0 bases and 7 bases, in that order; junction bases with no gene match: 12. CDR3 sequence: CASSLDRGRGRGQPQHF. The CDR3 nucleotides read TGTGCCAGCAGCTTAGATCGGGGCAGGGGGAGAGGCCAGCCCCAGCATTTT.

This clone was recorded only once. The V call is TRBV9, the J call TRBJ2-7; a possible D gene is TRBD2 (5 bases). This CDR3 spans 14 amino acids. CDR1 and CDR2 (germline): SGDLS, YYNGEE. V was trimmed by 0 bases and J by 6 bases, leaving 13 bases between them. Here the CDR3 DNA reads TGTGCCAGCAGCGTAGATGCCGGAGGAGGCGAGCAGTACTTC. Translated: CASSVDAGGGEQYF.

The V gene is TRBV6-6, the J gene TRBJ1-3, with TRBD1 matching 9 bases. Trimming took 5 bases from V and 3 from J; bases not matched to a gene: 5. This CDR3 region has 15 residues. Germline values: CDR1 MNHNY, CDR2 SVGAGI (reference sequence). This CDR3 is CASSQRTGVGNTIYF. For the CDR3, the DNA is TGTGCCAGCAGTCAACGGACAGGGGTTGGAAACACCATATATTTT.